The clone carrying this TCR beta chain appeared many times. Its antigen is unidentified. The sample originates from a study of T cells in Graves' hyperthyroidism and ophthalmopathy. Study observations and caveats: Most expanded thyroid clonotypes above 0.001 also appeared in blood. Ophthalmopathy was told apart from stable hyperthyroidism by a 13 V-J model.

V was pared by 7 bases and J by 4 bases, with 8 bases between. Per the germline V gene, CDR1 is SNHLY and CDR2 is FYNNEI. The CDR3 totals 12 residues. Uncontrolled infections, other autoimmune diseases, pregnancy or lactation led to exclusion of patients. PBMCs stemmed from around 10 ml fresh peripheral blood. RNA transcripts served as the template for amplifying TCR beta CDR3 regions. HTBI primers were used for first-round RT-PCR of the TCR CDR3. From the multiplex PCR reads, TCRdb called clonotypes with MiXCR, one entry per CDR3 protein. The sample lists 650,000 to 750,000 distinct CDR3 sequences; 14% were seen once.

What was sequenced was blood. The V gene is TRBV2, the J gene TRBJ2-1; maybe TRBD1 (6 bases). The receptor was isolated from a woman between 18 and 29 years old with Graves' hyperthyroidism. In DNA, the CDR3 is TGTGCCAGCAAAGGACAGTACAATGAGCAGTTCTTC. Its protein product is CASKGQYNEQFF.